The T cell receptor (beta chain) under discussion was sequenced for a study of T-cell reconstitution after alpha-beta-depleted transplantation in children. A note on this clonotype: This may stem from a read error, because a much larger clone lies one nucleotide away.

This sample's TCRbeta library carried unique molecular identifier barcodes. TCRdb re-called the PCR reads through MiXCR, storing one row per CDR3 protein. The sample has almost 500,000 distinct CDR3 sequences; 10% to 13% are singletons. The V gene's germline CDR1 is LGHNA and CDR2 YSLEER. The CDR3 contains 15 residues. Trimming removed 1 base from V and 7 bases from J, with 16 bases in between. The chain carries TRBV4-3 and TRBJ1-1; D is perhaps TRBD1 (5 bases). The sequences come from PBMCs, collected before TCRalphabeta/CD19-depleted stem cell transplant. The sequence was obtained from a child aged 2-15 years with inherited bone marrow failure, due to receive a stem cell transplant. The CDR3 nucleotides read TGCGCCAGCAGCCAAGGACAGAGTGAGGTAAATGAAGCTTTCTTT. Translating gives CASSQGQSEVNEAFF.